Each of the 2 T cell receptor beta chains below was sequenced from the same sample in a study of blood T cell repertoires in COVID-19. Libraries were prepared by immunoSEQ multiplex PCR; TCRdb keeps only in-frame clonotypes and omits some of them. Of approximately 200,000 clones in the sample, around 84% were seen once. The sample comprised peripheral blood. These receptor sequences come from a man between 35 and 55 years old with acute or convalescent COVID-19.

J is TRBJ1-6 and V is TRBV9; possibly TRBD1 for D (5 bases). Trimming took off 4 bases at V and 8 bases at J, with 19 bases between the two ends. This CDR3 spans 16 amino acids. CDR1 is SGDLS and CDR2 is YYNGEE in the germline V gene. The CDR3 sequence: CASSPQRGRVDSPLHF. The CDR3 region has the DNA TGTGCCAGCAGCCCCCAGCGGGGGAGGGTTGATTCACCCCTCCACTTT.

V usage is TRBV2 and J usage is TRBJ1-1; D remains unclear. Germline V lookup: CDR1 SNHLY, CDR2 FYNNEI. This CDR3 is 10 amino acids long. The germline V and J ends were trimmed by 4 bases and 12 bases, with 9 bases remaining between them. The CDR3 DNA reads as TGTGCCAGCAGTGCCTCCCCCTCTTTCTTT. It specifies CASSASPSFF.